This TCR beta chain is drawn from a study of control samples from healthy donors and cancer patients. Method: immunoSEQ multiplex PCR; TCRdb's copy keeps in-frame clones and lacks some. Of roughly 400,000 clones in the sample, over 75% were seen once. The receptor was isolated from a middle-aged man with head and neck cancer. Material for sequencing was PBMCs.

CDR3 bases: TGTGCCAGTAGTATCGTGCCCGGGAGCACCTACGAGCAGTACTTC. This sequence encodes CASSIVPGSTYEQYF. The rearrangement links TRBV19 to TRBJ2-7, with a tentative D call TRBD2 (6 bases). Germline CDR1 is LNHDA and CDR2 is SQIVND (reference sequence). The V and J ends lost 3 bases and 2 bases respectively, with 14 bases between them. CDR3 length: 15 amino acids.